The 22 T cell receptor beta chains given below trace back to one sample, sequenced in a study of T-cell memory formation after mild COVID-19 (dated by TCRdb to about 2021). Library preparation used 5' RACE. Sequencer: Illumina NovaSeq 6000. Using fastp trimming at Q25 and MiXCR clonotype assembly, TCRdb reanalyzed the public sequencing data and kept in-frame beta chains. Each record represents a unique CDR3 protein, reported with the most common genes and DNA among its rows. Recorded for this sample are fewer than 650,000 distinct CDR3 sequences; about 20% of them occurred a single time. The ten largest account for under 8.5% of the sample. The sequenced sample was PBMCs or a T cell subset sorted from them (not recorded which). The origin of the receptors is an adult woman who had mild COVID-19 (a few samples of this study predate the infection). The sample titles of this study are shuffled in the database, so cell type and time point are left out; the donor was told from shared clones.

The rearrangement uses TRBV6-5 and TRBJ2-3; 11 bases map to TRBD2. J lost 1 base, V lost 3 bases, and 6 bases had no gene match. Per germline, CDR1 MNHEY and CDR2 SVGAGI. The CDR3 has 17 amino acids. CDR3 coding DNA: TGTGCCAGCAGTTATCTAGCGGGGGGCCGTGGCACAGATACGCAGTATTTT. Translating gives CASSYLAGGRGTDTQYF.

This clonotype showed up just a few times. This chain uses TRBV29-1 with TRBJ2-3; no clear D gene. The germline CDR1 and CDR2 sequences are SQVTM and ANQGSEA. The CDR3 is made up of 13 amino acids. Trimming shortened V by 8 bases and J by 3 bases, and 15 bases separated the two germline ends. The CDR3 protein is CSLTKDPTDTQYF. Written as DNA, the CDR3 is TGCAGCTTAACTAAGGACCCTACAGATACGCAGTATTTT.

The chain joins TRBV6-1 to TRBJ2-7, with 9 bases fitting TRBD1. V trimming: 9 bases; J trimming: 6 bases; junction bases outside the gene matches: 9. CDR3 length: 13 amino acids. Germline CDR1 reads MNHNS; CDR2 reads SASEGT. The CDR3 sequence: CASTGTGYSEQYF. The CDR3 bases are TGTGCCAGTACCGGGACAGGGTACAGCGAGCAGTACTTC.

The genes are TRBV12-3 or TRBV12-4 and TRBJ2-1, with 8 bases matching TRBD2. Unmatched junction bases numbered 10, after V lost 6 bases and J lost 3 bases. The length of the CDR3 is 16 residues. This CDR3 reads CASSPPPGLVYNEQFF. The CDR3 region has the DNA TGTGCCAGCAGCCCACCACCGGGACTAGTCTACAATGAGCAGTTCTTC.

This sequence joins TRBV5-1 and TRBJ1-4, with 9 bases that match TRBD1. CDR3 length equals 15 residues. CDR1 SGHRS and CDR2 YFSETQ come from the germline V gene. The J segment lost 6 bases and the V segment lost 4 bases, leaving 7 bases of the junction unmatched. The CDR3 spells CASSGGTGSDEKLFF. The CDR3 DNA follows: TGCGCCAGCAGCGGAGGGACAGGGAGCGATGAAAAACTGTTTTTT.

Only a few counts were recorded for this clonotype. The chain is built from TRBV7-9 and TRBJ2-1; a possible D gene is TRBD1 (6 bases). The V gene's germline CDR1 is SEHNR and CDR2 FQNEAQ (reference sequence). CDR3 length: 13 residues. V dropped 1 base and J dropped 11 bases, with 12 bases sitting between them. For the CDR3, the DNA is TGTGCCAGCAGCTTAGTAGACAGGCACAAGCAGTTCTTC. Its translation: CASSLVDRHKQFF.

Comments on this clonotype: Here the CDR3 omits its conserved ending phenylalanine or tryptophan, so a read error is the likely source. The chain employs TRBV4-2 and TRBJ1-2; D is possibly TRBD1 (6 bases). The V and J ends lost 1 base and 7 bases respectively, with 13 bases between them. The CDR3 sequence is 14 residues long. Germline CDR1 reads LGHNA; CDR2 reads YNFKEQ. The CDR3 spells CASSQATGTGGYTV. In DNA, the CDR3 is TGTGCCAGCAGCCAAGCCACAGGGACTGGTGGCTACACCGTC.

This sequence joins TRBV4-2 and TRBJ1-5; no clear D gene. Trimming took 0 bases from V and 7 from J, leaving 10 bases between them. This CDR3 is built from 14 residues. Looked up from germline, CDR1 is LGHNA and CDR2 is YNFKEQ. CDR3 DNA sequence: TGTGCCAGCAGCCAAGATCTGGGTGAGCAGCCCCAGCATTTT. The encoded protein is CASSQDLGEQPQHF.

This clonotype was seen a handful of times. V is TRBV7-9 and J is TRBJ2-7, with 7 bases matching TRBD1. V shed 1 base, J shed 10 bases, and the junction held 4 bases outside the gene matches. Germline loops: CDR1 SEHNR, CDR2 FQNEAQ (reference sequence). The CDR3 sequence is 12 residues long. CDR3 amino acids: CASSLGGQKQYF. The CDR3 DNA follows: TGTGCCAGCAGCTTAGGGGGACAGAAACAGTACTTC.

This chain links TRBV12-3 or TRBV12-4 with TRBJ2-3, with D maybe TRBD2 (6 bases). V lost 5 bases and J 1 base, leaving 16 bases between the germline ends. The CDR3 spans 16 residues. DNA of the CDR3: TGTGCCAGCAGTCTGCTTGGGAGGAGCGGCACAGATACGCAGTATTTT. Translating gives CASSLLGRSGTDTQYF.

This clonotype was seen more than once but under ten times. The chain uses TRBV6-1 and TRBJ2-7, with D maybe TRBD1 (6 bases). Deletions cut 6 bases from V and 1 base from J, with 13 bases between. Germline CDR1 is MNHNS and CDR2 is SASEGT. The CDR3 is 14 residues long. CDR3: CASSGQRGSYEQYF. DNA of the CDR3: TGTGCCAGCAGCGGACAGAGAGGTTCCTACGAGCAGTACTTC.

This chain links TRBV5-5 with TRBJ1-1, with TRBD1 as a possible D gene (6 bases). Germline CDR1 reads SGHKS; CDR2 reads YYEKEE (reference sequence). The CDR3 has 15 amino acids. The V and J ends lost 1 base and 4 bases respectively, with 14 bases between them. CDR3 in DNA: TGTGCCAGCAGCTTGTCGGGGGCCCGGCCCACTGAAGCTTTCTTT. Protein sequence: CASSLSGARPTEAFF.

Here the CDR3 reads CASSPAGGLADTQYF. The DNA of the CDR3 is TGTGCCAGCAGTCCAGCGGGGGGGCTGGCCGATACGCAGTATTTT. The rearrangement links TRBV3-1 to TRBJ2-3; 10 nucleotides align to TRBD2. This CDR3 contains 15 residues. Germline assignment: CDR1 LGHDT and CDR2 YNNKEL (reference sequence). J gave up 6 bases and V 6 bases, and 9 bases lay outside the gene matches.

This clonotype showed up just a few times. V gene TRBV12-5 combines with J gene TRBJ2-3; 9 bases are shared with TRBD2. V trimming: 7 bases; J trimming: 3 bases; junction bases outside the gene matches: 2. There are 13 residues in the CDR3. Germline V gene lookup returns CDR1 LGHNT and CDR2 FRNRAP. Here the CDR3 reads CASVTSGTDTQYF. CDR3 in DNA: TGTGCTAGTGTCACTAGCGGGACAGATACGCAGTATTTT.

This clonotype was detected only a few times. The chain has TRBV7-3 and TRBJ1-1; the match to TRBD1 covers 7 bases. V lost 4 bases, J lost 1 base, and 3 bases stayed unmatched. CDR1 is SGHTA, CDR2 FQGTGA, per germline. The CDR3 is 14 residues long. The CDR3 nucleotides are TGTGCCAGCAGCTGGGGACAGCCGAACACTGAAGCTTTCTTT. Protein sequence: CASSWGQPNTEAFF.

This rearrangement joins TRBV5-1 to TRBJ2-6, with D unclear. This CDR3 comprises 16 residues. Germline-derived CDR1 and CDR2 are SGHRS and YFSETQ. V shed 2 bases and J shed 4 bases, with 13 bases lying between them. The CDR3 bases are TGCGCCAGCAGCTTAGATGGGGTAGGCGGGGCCAACGTCCTGACTTTC. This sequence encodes CASSLDGVGGANVLTF.

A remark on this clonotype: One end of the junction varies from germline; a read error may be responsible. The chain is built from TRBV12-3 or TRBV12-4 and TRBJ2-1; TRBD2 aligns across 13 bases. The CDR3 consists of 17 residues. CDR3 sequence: CASSSTSGRASHNEQFF. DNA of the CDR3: TGTGCCAGCAGTTCTACTAGCGGGAGGGCCTCCCACAATGAGCAGTTCTTC.

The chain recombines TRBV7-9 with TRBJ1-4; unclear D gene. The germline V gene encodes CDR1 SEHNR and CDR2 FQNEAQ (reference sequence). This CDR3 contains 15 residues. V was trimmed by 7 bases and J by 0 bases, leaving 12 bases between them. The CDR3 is CASTQSYSTNEKLFF. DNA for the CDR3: TGTGCCAGCACCCAGAGCTACTCAACTAATGAAAAACTGTTTTTT.

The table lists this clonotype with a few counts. The CDR3: CAISPSAGTRYEQYF. The CDR3 coding sequence is TGTGCCATCAGCCCTTCAGCGGGAACGAGATACGAGCAGTACTTC. The chain joins TRBV10-3 to TRBJ2-7, with 7 nucleotides matching TRBD2. The CDR3 totals 15 residues. Trimming took 6 bases from V and 4 from J; bases not matched to a gene: 12. Germline V gives CDR1 ENHRY, CDR2 SYGVKD.

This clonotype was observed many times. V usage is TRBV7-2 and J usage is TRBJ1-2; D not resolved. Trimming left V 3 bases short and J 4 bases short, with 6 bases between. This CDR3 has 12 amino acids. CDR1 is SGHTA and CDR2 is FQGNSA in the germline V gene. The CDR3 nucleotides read TGTGCCAGCAGCTTGGGAGCCTATGGCTACACCTTC. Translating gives CASSLGAYGYTF.

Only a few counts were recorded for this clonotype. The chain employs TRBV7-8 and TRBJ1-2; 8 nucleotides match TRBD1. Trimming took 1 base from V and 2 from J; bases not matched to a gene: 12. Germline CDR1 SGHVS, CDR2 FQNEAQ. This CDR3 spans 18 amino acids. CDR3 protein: CASSLEVLSDRVNYGYTF. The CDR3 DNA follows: TGTGCCAGCAGCTTAGAGGTGTTGTCGGACAGGGTAAACTATGGCTACACCTTC.

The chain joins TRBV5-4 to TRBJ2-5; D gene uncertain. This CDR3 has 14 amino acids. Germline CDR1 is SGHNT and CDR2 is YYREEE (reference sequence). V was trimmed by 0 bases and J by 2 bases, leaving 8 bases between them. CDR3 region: CASSLGADQETQYF. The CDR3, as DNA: TGTGCCAGCAGCTTGGGTGCGGATCAAGAGACCCAGTACTTC.